This T cell receptor beta chain originates from a study of cytotoxic CD8 clonotypes in ibrutinib-treated CLL. Study overall: The subjects consisted of eleven to twelve relapsed/refractory and roughly 15 treatment-naive individuals, with approximately 17 IGHV unmutated. Notes on the study in general: Researchers report that baseline clonality outpaced age-matched healthy donors and tracked circulating CD8+ T-cell counts. The clonality rise at ibrutinib response reflected private clonotype expansion.

Remarks on this clone: Its matching antigen is unknown.

Frozen-stored PBMCs produced 1.5 to 2.5 micrograms of genomic DNA for TCR beta libraries. Method: immunoSEQ multiplex PCR; TCRdb's copy keeps in-frame clones and lacks some. This sample yields some 130,000 clones, of which approximately 90% are seen a single time; about a tenth belongs to the top ten. Per germline, CDR1 MDHEN and CDR2 SYDVKM. With 6 bases clipped from V and 4 bases from J, the junction kept 3 bases outside the gene matches. The CDR3 totals 13 residues. This sequence joins TRBV28 and TRBJ1-5; TRBD1 matches at 7 bases. The sequence came from a human donor with chronic lymphocytic leukemia. The sequencing used PBMCs, collected after 12 months of ibrutinib treatment. The CDR3: CASSSGQNQPQHF. CDR3 coding DNA: TGTGCCAGCAGCTCGGGACAGAATCAGCCCCAGCATTTT.